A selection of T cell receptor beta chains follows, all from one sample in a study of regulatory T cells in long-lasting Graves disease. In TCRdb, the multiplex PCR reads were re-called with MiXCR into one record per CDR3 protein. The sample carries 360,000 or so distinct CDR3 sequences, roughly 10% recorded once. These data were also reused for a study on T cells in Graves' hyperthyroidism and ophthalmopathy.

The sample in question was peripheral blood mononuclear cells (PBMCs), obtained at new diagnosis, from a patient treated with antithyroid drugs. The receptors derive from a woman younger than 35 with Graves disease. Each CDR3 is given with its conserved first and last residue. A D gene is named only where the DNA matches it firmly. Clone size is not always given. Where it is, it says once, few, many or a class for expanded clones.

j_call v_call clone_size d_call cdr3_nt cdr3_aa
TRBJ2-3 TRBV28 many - TGTGCCAGCAGTCCCCAGACAGATACGCAGTATTTT CASSPQTDTQYF
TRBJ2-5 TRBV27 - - TGTGCCAGCAGCCTCTGGGCCGAGCAAGAGACCCAGTACTTC CASSLWAEQETQYF
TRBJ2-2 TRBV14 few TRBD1 TGTGCCAGCAGCCAAAGGGACAGGCGCTGGGAGCTGTTTTTT CASSQRDRRWELFF
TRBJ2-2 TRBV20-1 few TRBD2 TGCAGTGCTAGAGATATAAATGGTATAGCGGGGGTGAACACCGGGGAGCTGTTTTTT CSARDINGIAGVNTGELFF
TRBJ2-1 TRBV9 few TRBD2 TGTGCCAGCAGCGTATCGGGACTAGCCCCCAATGAGCAGTTCTTC CASSVSGLAPNEQFF
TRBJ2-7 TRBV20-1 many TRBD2 TGCAGTGCTAAAGGGGGGACTAGCGGGAGCTCCTACGAGCAGTACTTC CSAKGGTSGSSYEQYF
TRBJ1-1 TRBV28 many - TGTGCCAGCAGATTGGACGGGAACACTGAAGCTTTCTTT CASRLDGNTEAFF
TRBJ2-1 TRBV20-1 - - TGCAGTGCTAGATCAGGGGCGGCCTACAATGAGCAGTTCTTC CSARSGAAYNEQFF
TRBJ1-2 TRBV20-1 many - TGCAGTGCCATCCTTCGTCGTGAGACAGTGAGCCTCTATGGCTACACCTTC CSAILRRETVSLYGYTF
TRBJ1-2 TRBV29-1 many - TGCAGCGTTGAGGTCGGGAACTATGGCTACACCTTC CSVEVGNYGYTF
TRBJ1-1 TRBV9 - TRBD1 TGTGCCAGCAGCGTCTCCAGGGGACAGGAACCGAACACTGAAGCTTTCTTT CASSVSRGQEPNTEAFF
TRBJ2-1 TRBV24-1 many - TGTGCCACCAGTGATAGGATGCACCCGTACAATGAGCAGTTCTTC CATSDRMHPYNEQFF
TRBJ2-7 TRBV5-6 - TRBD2 TGTGCCAGCAACCTAGCGGGAGGGCCTGTCTACGAGCAGTACTTC CASNLAGGPVYEQYF
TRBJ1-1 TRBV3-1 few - TGTGCCAGCAGCCAAGACAGGGAGCGGGCGGCTTTCTTT CASSQDRERAAFF
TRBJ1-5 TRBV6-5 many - TGTGCCAGCAGTTACTCGTGGGGGACACCTGACCAGCCCCAGCATTTT CASSYSWGTPDQPQHF
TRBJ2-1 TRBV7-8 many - TGTGCCAGCAGCTTAGCGGGAGTCTCCTACAATGAGCAGTTCTTC CASSLAGVSYNEQFF
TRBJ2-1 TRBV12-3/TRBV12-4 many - TGTGCCAGCAGTTTTTCGGGGGGCAGGTACAATGAGCAGTTCTTC CASSFSGGRYNEQFF
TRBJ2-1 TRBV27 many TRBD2 TGTGCCAGCAGACGACTAGCGGCTTCCTACAATGAGCAGTTCTTC CASRRLAASYNEQFF
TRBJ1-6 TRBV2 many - TGTGCCAGCAGTGAATTCTCCGCCGCCGGGGCTAATTCACCCCTCCACTTT CASSEFSAAGANSPLHF
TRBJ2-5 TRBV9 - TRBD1 TGTGCCAGCAGGTCCGAACCACAGGGGAGAAGAGGAGAGACCCAGTACTTC CASRSEPQGRRGETQYF
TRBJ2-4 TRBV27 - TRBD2 TGTGCCAGCATTCCCTCAGGGAGGTCCCTAGCGGGGCCCCCCCCAGCCAAAAACATTCAGTACTTC CASIPSGRSLAGPPPAKNIQYF
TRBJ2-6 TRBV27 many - TGTGCCAGCAAGGTGGGCGGGGCCAACGTCCTGACTTTC CASKVGGANVLTF
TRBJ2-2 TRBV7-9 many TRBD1 TGTGCCAGCAGCCCAGGGGGCCCCGGAGACACCGGGGAGCTGTTTTTT CASSPGGPGDTGELFF
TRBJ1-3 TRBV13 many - TGTGCCAGCAGCTCGGGACCGGGCAACTCTGGAAACACCATATATTTT CASSSGPGNSGNTIYF
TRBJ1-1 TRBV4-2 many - TGTGCCAGGGGGACTGAAGCTTTCTTT CARGTEAFF
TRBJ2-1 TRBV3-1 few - TGTGCCAGCAGCCAAGTCATTTTGGCTAGCAGGAACAATGAGCAGCTCTTC CASSQVILASRNNEQLF
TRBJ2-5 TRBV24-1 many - TGTGCCACCAGTGACCCATTAGTCGGGGACGAGGCCCAGTACTTC CATSDPLVGDEAQYF
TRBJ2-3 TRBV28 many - TGTGCCAGCAGCAAAAGGGGCGGAACTAGCACAGATACGCAGTATTTT CASSKRGGTSTDTQYF
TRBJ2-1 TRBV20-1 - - TGCAGTGCTAGAGAAATACCTGGCTCCTACAATGAGCAGTTCTTC CSAREIPGSYNEQFF
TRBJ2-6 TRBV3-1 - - TGTGCCAGCAGCCAAGGGTTTTGGGGAACTGGGGCCAACGTCCTGACTTTC CASSQGFWGTGANVLTF
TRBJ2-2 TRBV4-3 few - TGCGCCAGCGGAGGGAACCACAGGGGTACCGGGGAGCTGTTTTTT CASGGNHRGTGELFF
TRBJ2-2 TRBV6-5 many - TGTGCCAGCAGTTTCAGACATAGCACCGGGGAGCTGTTTTTT CASSFRHSTGELFF
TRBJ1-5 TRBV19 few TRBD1 TGTGCCAGTAGTATAGAGGGGGACAGATTTAATCAGCCCCAGCATTTT CASSIEGDRFNQPQHF
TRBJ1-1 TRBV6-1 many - TGTGCCAGCTCCTTACAGGGTTCCATCTCTGAAGCTTTCTTT CASSLQGSISEAFF
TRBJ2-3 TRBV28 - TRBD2 TGTGCCAGCAGTCCAACTAGCGGGGGACCCACAGATACGCAGTATTTT CASSPTSGGPTDTQYF
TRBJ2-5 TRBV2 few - TGTGCCAGCAGTGACTTGCAAGAGGCCCAGTACTTC CASSDLQEAQYF
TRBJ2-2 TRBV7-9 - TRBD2 TGTGCCAGCAGCTTAATAGACCCAGCGGGGGACACCGGGGAGCTGTTTTTT CASSLIDPAGDTGELFF
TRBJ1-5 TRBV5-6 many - TGTGCCAGCAGCTTGGGAGGGGCGAGGGGCAATCAGCCCCAGCATTTT CASSLGGARGNQPQHF
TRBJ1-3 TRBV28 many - TGTGCCAGCAGTTTAGTCCCCGGGGCTGGAAACACCATATATTTT CASSLVPGAGNTIYF
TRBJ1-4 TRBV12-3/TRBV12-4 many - TGTGCCAGCAGCCTGAAACACCAAGTTAATGAAAAACTGTTTTTT CASSLKHQVNEKLFF
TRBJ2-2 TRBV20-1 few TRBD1 TGCAGTGCTAGAGGGGACAGCTCCACCGGGGAGCTGTTTTTT CSARGDSSTGELFF
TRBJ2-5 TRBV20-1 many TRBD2 TGCAGTGCTAGGAGCGGGAGGTCACAAGAGACCCAGTACTTC CSARSGRSQETQYF
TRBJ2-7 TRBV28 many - TGTGCCAGCAGCCCATCGACCCGCTACGAGCAGTACTTC CASSPSTRYEQYF
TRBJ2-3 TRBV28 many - TGTGCCAGCACCGCTGCTGGGAAAAATAGCACAGATACGCAGTATTTT CASTAAGKNSTDTQYF
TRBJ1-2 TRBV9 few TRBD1 TGTGCCAGCAGCATCAGCCCAGGGGGCGGTGGCTACACCTTC CASSISPGGGGYTF
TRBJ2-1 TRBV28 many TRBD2 TGTGCCAGCAGTTTGTCTAGCGGGAAGAGGGACAATGAGCAGTTCTTC CASSLSSGKRDNEQFF
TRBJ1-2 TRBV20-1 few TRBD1 TGCAGTGCTAGATTAGGGATGGGACAGCTATATGGCTACACCTTC CSARLGMGQLYGYTF
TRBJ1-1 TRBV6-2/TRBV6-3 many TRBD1 TGTGCCAGCAGTTACTACGGACAGGGTAGGGAAACTGAAGCTTTCTTT CASSYYGQGRETEAFF
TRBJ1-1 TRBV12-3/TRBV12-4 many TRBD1 TGTGCCAGCAGTACTGGGACAGGGGCGAGCACTGAAGCTTTCTTT CASSTGTGASTEAFF
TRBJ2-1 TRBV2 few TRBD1 TGTGCCAGCAGAGATACAGGGGGCACTGAGCAGTTCTTC CASRDTGGTEQFF
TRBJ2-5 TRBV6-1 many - TGTGCCAGCACCCCGGGGGACGTTCAAGAGACCCAGTACTTC CASTPGDVQETQYF
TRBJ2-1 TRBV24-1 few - TGTGCCACCAGTCCTACTTCCGGCCTGAGGTCGGAGCAGTTCTTC CATSPTSGLRSEQFF
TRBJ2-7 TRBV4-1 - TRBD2 TGCGCCAGCAGCCACCAAGAGGGACTAGCGGGACCCTACGAGCAGTACTTC CASSHQEGLAGPYEQYF
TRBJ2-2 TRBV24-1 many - TGTGCCACCAGTGATCAGAACACCGGGGAGCTGTTTTTT CATSDQNTGELFF
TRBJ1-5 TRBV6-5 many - TGTGCCAGCAGTTACTCGAGCAGGGGTGGCAATCAGCCCCAGCATTTT CASSYSSRGGNQPQHF
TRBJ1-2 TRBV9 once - TGTGCCAGCAGCGTAGCTGTGATGGGCAACTATGGCTACACCTTC CASSVAVMGNYGYTF
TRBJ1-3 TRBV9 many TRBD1 TGTGCCAGCAGTGAGACAGGGATAGCCTTTGGAAACACCATATATTTT CASSETGIAFGNTIYF
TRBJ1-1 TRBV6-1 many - TGTGCCAGCAGTGGGAATTTGGGGTTAATGAACACTGAAGCTTTCTTT CASSGNLGLMNTEAFF